One sample yielded the 24 T cell receptor beta chains listed below, sequenced in a study of T cells in Graves' hyperthyroidism and ophthalmopathy. There were TCR beta CDR3 regions amplified from RNA transcripts. The study used the HTBI primer set for a first-round RT-PCR of the TCR CDR3. TCRdb used MiXCR to reprocess the multiplex PCR reads, holding one entry per CDR3 protein. The repertoire holds about 400,000 distinct CDR3 sequences, roughly 14% seen once, with roughly 21% in the top ten. The specimen was blood. The receptors derive from a woman aged 30 to 39 with Graves' ophthalmopathy.

In this sample, this clonotype turned up many times. This rearrangement joins TRBV7-9 to TRBJ2-7; a weak D match, TRBD1 (6 bases). The length of the CDR3 is 17 residues. CDR1 and CDR2 from the germline V gene are SEHNR and FQNEAQ (reference sequence). The V end was cut by 5 bases, the J end by 2 bases, with 22 bases between. The CDR3 DNA follows: TGTGCCAGCAGCGGGGCAGAGACAGGAAACAAACCCTACGAGCAGTACTTC. Residues: CASSGAETGNKPYEQYF.

At least ten counts were recorded for this clonotype. The chain carries TRBV10-3 and TRBJ1-1; D is perhaps TRBD1 (5 bases). The V end lost 8 bases, the J end lost 5 bases, and 15 bases lay between the germline ends. The CDR3 sequence is 13 residues long. From germline, CDR1 is ENHRY and CDR2 SYGVKD. The CDR3 DNA reads as TGTGCCATCGGGGGGGGAGAAAAGACTGAAGCTTTCTTT. Residues: CAIGGGEKTEAFF.

This clonotype was seen ten or more times. The chain is built from TRBV18 and TRBJ2-5; D call uncertain. Germline CDR1 KGHSH, CDR2 LQKENI. The V gene lost 2 bases and the J gene lost 2 bases, with 6 bases spanning the gap. The length of the CDR3 is 13 residues. CDR3 sequence: CASSPELQETQYF. CDR3 in DNA: TGTGCCAGCTCACCAGAGTTGCAAGAGACCCAGTACTTC.

This clonotype was observed at least ten times. The chain combines TRBV7-6 with TRBJ2-7; D gene ambiguous. The CDR3 runs to 12 residues. In germline, CDR1 is SGHVS, CDR2 FNYEAQ. Trimming took off 5 bases at V and 2 bases at J, with 7 bases between the two ends. CDR3 loop: CASSPRAYEQYF. DNA for the CDR3: TGTGCCAGCAGCCCACGCGCCTACGAGCAGTACTTC.

This clonotype was seen repeatedly, ten times or more. This chain connects TRBV20-1 to TRBJ2-1; 15 nucleotides align to TRBD2. V dropped 6 bases and J dropped 1; count of bases not matched to a gene: 7. This CDR3 is 17 amino acids long. Germline-derived CDR1 and CDR2 are DFQATT and SNEGSKA (reference sequence). The CDR3 is CSAQRTSGGASYNEQFF. Written as DNA, the CDR3 is TGCAGTGCCCAAAGGACTAGCGGGGGGGCTTCCTACAATGAGCAGTTCTTC.

The table lists this clonotype with many counts. This rearrangement joins TRBV7-2 to TRBJ2-5; TRBD1 is a possible D gene (7 bases). The CDR3 runs to 16 residues. V gave up 1 base and J gave up 4 bases, with 16 bases separating them. Germline values: CDR1 SGHTA, CDR2 FQGNSA. This chain's CDR3 is CASSLGLARGVETQYF. CDR3 coding DNA: TGTGCCAGCAGCTTAGGTCTCGCCAGGGGGGTAGAGACCCAGTACTTC.

This sequence joins TRBV30 and TRBJ2-6, with 7 bases identical to TRBD2. The length of the CDR3 is 15 residues. Germline lookup yields CDR1 GTSNPN and CDR2 SVGIG (reference sequence). Unmatched junction bases numbered 4, after V lost 2 bases and J lost 3 bases. Here the CDR3 DNA reads TGTGCCTGGAGTACAAGGGAGGGTGGGGCCAACGTCCTGACTTTC. Translation: CAWSTREGGANVLTF.

This clonotype occurred many times. The rearrangement uses TRBV6-5 and TRBJ2-2; 10 positions match TRBD2. The CDR3 loop spans 17 amino acids. From germline, CDR1 is MNHEY and CDR2 SVGAGI. The J segment lost 3 bases and the V segment lost 1 base, leaving 5 bases of the junction unmatched. The CDR3 is CASSYWASGGYTGELFF. DNA for the CDR3: TGTGCCAGCAGTTACTGGGCTAGCGGGGGCTACACCGGGGAGCTGTTTTTT.

This clonotype was observed many times. The chain uses TRBV28 and TRBJ2-1; weak D call: TRBD2 (7 bases). V dropped 7 bases and J dropped 5 bases, with 18 bases sitting between them. From germline, CDR1 is MDHEN and CDR2 SYDVKM. The CDR3 runs 15 residues. CDR3 sequence (DNA): TGTGCCAGCACGGTACGGGGGGCCGGGGACAATGAGCAGTTCTTC. This encodes CASTVRGAGDNEQFF.

The V gene is TRBV20-1, the J gene TRBJ2-1; 16 nucleotides match TRBD2. V gave up 1 base and J gave up 9 bases; unmatched junction bases: 12. The V gene's germline CDR1 is DFQATT and CDR2 SNEGSKA (reference sequence). The CDR3 has 18 residues. CDR3 sequence (DNA): TGCAGTGCTAGAGGCTCCGGGACTAGCGGGGGGGTCGGGAGTGAGCAGTTCTTC. It yields the protein CSARGSGTSGGVGSEQFF.

This clonotype was seen repeatedly, ten times or more. This chain joins TRBV15 and TRBJ1-4, with a weak D call TRBD1 (5 bases). The CDR3 extends over 20 amino acids. Per germline, CDR1 LNHNV and CDR2 YYDKDF (reference sequence). V was clipped by 0 bases and J by 7 bases, with 27 bases between them. The chain's CDR3 is CATSRDPGGLSDAYTEKLFF. The CDR3 nucleotides read TGTGCCACCAGCAGAGACCCGGGGGGTCTCTCCGATGCCTATACTGAAAAACTGTTTTTT.

Many counts were recorded for this clonotype. The chain couples TRBV9 to TRBJ1-1; D is unclear. The CDR3 runs 15 residues. Trimming shortened V by 6 bases and J by 0 bases, and 15 bases separated the two germline ends. Per the germline V gene, CDR1 is SGDLS and CDR2 is YYNGEE. The CDR3 is CASNRDGHMNTEAFF. CDR3 nucleotides: TGTGCCAGCAACAGAGACGGTCACATGAACACTGAAGCTTTCTTT.

This clonotype occurred many times. The chain recombines TRBV12-3 or TRBV12-4 with TRBJ1-6, with unresolved D. The CDR3 totals 12 residues. Trimming cost V 7 bases and J 9 bases, with 10 bases left between them. Written as DNA, the CDR3 is TGTGCCAGCACTGAATTGGCTTCACCCCTCCACTTT. This codes for CASTELASPLHF.

The sample holds a few counts of this clonotype. The chain joins TRBV29-1 to TRBJ1-4, with unresolved D. The CDR3 has 11 residues. The V end was cut by 5 bases, the J end by 6 bases, with 7 bases between. The germline V gene has CDR1 SQVTM and CDR2 ANQGSEA. CDR3 loop: CSVRTDEKLFF. Written as DNA, the CDR3 is TGCAGCGTTAGAACGGATGAAAAACTGTTTTTT.

This clonotype appeared a few times. The genes are TRBV6-5 and TRBJ2-7; 11 nucleotides line up with TRBD2. The CDR3 extends over 18 amino acids. CDR1 and CDR2 from the germline V gene are MNHEY and SVGAGI. With 0 bases clipped from V and 3 bases from J, the junction kept 10 bases outside the gene matches. The CDR3 spells CASSYSGTSGEPHYEQYF. As DNA, the CDR3 is TGTGCCAGCAGTTACTCAGGGACTAGCGGAGAACCCCACTACGAGCAGTACTTC.

Ten or more counts support this clonotype. This CDR3 reads CASSVVSGANTGELFF. CDR3 coding DNA: TGTGCCAGCAGCGTAGTGAGCGGGGCGAACACCGGGGAGCTGTTTTTT. This chain links TRBV9 with TRBJ2-2; 7 positions agree with TRBD2. Germline V gene data show CDR1 as SGDLS and CDR2 as YYNGEE. The CDR3 is made up of 16 amino acids. The J segment lost 0 bases and the V segment lost 0 bases, leaving 2 bases of the junction unmatched. The variable domain in full, with the rest retrieved from reference TRBV9 and TRBJ2-2, is DSGVTQTPKHLITATGQRVTLRCSPRSGDLSVYWYQQSLDQGLQFLIQYYNGEERAKGNILERFSAQQFPDLHSELNLSSLELGDSALYFCASSVVSGANTGELFFGEGSRLTVL.

This clonotype showed up many times. The chain carries TRBV28 and TRBJ1-1; a possible D gene is TRBD1 (5 bases). Looked up from germline, CDR1 is MDHEN and CDR2 is SYDVKM. This CDR3 contains 14 residues. V lost 5 bases and J 10 bases, leaving 20 bases between the germline ends. Here the CDR3 reads CASSEPGTGLSAFF. CDR3 bases: TGTGCCAGCAGTGAACCCGGGACGGGCCTCTCAGCTTTCTTT.

This clonotype has a count of ten or more. The V call is TRBV12-5, the J call TRBJ1-2; D unclear. Trimming left V 3 bases short and J 0 bases short, with 8 bases between. Germline CDR1 and CDR2: LGHNT and FRNRAP. The CDR3 totals 14 residues. CDR3 nucleotide sequence: TGTGCTAGTGGTTTCGGGCAGACTAACTATGGCTACACCTTC. Translating gives CASGFGQTNYGYTF.

The rearrangement uses TRBV6-2 or TRBV6-3 and TRBJ2-7, with 7 bases aligning to TRBD1. The CDR3 extends over 14 amino acids. Germline loops: CDR1 MNHEY, CDR2 SVGEGT. The V segment lost 5 bases and the J segment 3 bases; nucleotides outside the gene matches: 7. CDR3 residues: CASSVDRANYEQYF. CDR3 in DNA: TGTGCCAGCAGTGTCGACAGGGCCAACTACGAGCAGTACTTC.

This clonotype has ten or more counts. The J gene is TRBJ1-3, the V gene TRBV3-1, with D unresolved. CDR1 is LGHDT and CDR2 is YNNKEL in the germline V gene (reference sequence). Trimming took 5 bases from V and 9 from J, leaving 17 bases between them. The CDR3 loop spans 14 amino acids. CDR3: CASSFSGPEATIYF. CDR3 sequence (DNA): TGTGCCAGCAGCTTCTCCGGGCCTGAAGCCACCATATATTTT.

In its sample, this clonotype was seen a few times. This may arise from a read error, as a much more abundant clone is one base away. The CDR3, as DNA: TGTGCCAGGGCGGTAGAGAGCACTGAAGCTTTCTTT. The encoded protein is CARAVESTEAFF. The chain couples TRBV2 to TRBJ1-1; unclear D gene. Germline V gene sequence: CDR1 SNHLY, CDR2 FYNNEI. This CDR3 spans 12 amino acids. Trimming left V 9 bases short and J 4 bases short, with 12 bases between.

The rearrangement links TRBV20-1 to TRBJ2-5, with 7 nucleotides matching TRBD2. The length of the CDR3 is 15 residues. J was trimmed by 1 base and V by 0 bases; bases with no gene match: 5. The V gene's germline CDR1 is DFQATT and CDR2 SNEGSKA (reference sequence). For the CDR3, the DNA is TGCAGTGCTAGAGAGACTAGCAGATTCCAAGAGACCCAGTACTTC. The encoded protein is CSARETSRFQETQYF.

The sample holds a few counts of this clonotype. The chain joins TRBV6-1 to TRBJ2-7; D unclear. The CDR3 has 12 amino acids. CDR1 is MNHNS, CDR2 SASEGT, per germline. V gave up 5 bases and J gave up 5 bases, with 10 bases separating them. The CDR3 sequence: CASSYTLDEQYF. CDR3 nucleotides: TGTGCCAGCAGTTATACGCTGGACGAGCAGTACTTC.

This clonotype was seen ten or more times. The rearrangement links TRBV11-1 to TRBJ2-1; D is perhaps TRBD1 (6 bases). V was pared by 3 bases and J by 2 bases, with 23 bases between. Germline CDR1 and CDR2: SGHAT and FQDESV (reference sequence). This CDR3 has 19 residues. The CDR3, as DNA: TGTGCCAGCAGCTTGGATAGGACAGAGTATCAAAGACCCTACAATGAGCAGTTCTTC. Translated: CASSLDRTEYQRPYNEQFF.